This TCR beta chain was documented in a study of cytomegalovirus exposure and HLA in healthy donors. Study-level results: Testing in vitro showed three CMV-associated chains specific for CMV antigens.

The germline V gene has CDR1 MDHEN and CDR2 SYDVKM. This CDR3 spans 16 amino acids. With respect to this clone: The antigen remains unidentified.

It was healthy bone marrow donors who served as donors. Nominal health characterized the donors when sampled, though unrecorded immune exposures were likely. With 60 Vbeta and 13 Jbeta primers, the PCR was carried out. Clones were read by immunoSEQ multiplex PCR, and TCRdb kept only the in-frame ones, dropping some. The data hold over 120,000 clones, with 82% observed a single time. Sequencing used PBMCs. The receptor was isolated from an older woman in good health and CMV-seropositive. The chain employs TRBV28 and TRBJ2-7; the match to TRBD1 covers 9 bases. TRBJ2-1 matches the DNA end more closely, so the J call is doubtful. The CDR3 sequence is CASSGSGTGPYNEQFF. In DNA form, the CDR3 reads TGTGCCAGCAGTGGTTCCGGGACAGGGCCCTACAATGAGCAGTTCTTC.